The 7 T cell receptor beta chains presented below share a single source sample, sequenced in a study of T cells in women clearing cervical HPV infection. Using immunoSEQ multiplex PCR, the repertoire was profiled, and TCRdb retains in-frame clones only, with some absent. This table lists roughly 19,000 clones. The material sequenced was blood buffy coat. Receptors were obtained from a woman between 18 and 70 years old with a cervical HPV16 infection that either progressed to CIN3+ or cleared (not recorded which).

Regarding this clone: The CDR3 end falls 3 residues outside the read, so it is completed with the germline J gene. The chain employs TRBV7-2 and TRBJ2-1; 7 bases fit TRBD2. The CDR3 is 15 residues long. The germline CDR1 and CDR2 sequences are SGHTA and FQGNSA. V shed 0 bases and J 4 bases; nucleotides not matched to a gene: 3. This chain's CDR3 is CASSLAAGAYNEQFF. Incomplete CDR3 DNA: TGTGCCAGCAGCTTAGCGGCGGGAGCGTACAATGAG.

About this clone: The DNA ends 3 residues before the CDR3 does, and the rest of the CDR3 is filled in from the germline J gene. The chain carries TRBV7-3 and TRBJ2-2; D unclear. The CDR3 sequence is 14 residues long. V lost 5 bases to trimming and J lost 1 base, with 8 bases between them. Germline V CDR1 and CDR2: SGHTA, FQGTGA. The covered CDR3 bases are TGTGCCAGCAGCCCCCAGAGGAACACCGGGGAG. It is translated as CASSPQRNTGE. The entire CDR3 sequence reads CASSPQRNTGELFF.

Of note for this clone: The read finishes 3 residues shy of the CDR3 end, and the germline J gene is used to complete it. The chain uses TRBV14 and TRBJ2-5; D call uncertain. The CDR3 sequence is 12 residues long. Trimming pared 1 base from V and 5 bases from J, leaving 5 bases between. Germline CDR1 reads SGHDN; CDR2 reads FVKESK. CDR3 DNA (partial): TGTGCCAGCAGCCAAGCGAGGGAGACC. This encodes CASSQARET. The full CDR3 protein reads CASSQARETQYF.

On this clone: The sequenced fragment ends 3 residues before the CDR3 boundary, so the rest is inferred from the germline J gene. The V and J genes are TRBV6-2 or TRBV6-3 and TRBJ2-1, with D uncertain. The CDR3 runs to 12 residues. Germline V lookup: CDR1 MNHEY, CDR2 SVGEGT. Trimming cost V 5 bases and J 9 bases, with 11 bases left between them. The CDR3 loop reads CASSTPRGEQFF. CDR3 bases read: TGTGCCAGCAGTACCCCGCGTGGTGAG.

CDR3: CASSTRDSLYGYTF. The covered CDR3 bases are TGTGCCAGTAGTACAAGGGACAGCCTCTATGGC. The J gene is TRBJ1-2, the V gene TRBV19; 7 bases fit TRBD1. With the read ending 3 residues before the CDR3 end, the germline J gene is used to fill in that end. CDR1 and CDR2 (germline): LNHDA, SQIVND (reference sequence). Germline trimming cut 4 bases from V and 4 bases from J; bases unmatched to any gene: 6. This CDR3 spans 14 amino acids.

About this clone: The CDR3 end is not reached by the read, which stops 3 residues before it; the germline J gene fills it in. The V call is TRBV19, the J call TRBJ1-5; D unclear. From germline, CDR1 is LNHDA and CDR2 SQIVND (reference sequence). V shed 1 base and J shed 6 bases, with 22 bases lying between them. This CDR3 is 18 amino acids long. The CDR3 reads CASSIVIGQSQIIQPQHF. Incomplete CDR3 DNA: TGTGCCAGTAGTATAGTAATAGGGCAGAGCCAAATAATTCAGCCC.

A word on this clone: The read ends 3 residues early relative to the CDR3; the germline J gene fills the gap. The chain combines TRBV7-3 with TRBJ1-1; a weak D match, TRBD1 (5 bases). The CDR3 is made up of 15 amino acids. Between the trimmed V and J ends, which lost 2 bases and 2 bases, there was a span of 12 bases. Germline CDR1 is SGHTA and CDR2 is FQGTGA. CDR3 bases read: TGTGCCAGCAGCTTATTCGGCAGGGAAAACACTGAA. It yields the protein CASSLFGRENTE. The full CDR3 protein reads CASSLFGRENTEAFF.